Below, 23 T cell receptor beta chains from the same sample are listed, as sequenced in a study of control samples from healthy donors and cancer patients. Assay used: immunoSEQ multiplex PCR; TCRdb lists only in-frame clones, some missing. The sample comprises about 79,000 clones, approximately 93% of which are singletons, and around 1.3% rests with the top ten. The sequencing input was PBMCs. Receptors were obtained from a middle-aged woman with lung cancer.

The chain is built from TRBV18 and TRBJ1-1; a possible D gene is TRBD1 (6 bases). The CDR3 runs 14 residues. Germline CDR1 KGHSH, CDR2 LQKENI. V lost 2 bases, J lost 5 bases, and 12 bases lay in between. The CDR3 region has the DNA TGTGCCAGCTCACCAGTCGGGGGGCGGACTGAAGCTTTCTTT. Protein sequence: CASSPVGGRTEAFF.

The genes are TRBV11-1 and TRBJ1-4; D perhaps matches TRBD1 (6 bases). Germline values: CDR1 SGHAT, CDR2 FQDESV (reference sequence). This CDR3 has 16 residues. Between the trimmed V and J ends, which lost 6 bases and 7 bases, there was a span of 21 bases. CDR3 bases: TGTGCCAGCAGTAGACTCTCCGGGGCCAGGGGTGAAAAACTGTTTTTT. Translating gives CASSRLSGARGEKLFF.

This sequence joins TRBV28 and TRBJ1-5, with TRBD1 identical over 9 bases. CDR1 and CDR2 (germline): MDHEN, SYDVKM. This CDR3 has 17 amino acids. The V and J ends lost 3 bases and 7 bases, in that order; junction bases with no gene match: 13. The CDR3 spells CASSFIRATGGRQPQHF. In DNA form, the CDR3 reads TGTGCCAGCAGTTTTATTCGGGCGACAGGGGGAAGACAGCCCCAGCATTTT.

The rearrangement links TRBV24-1 to TRBJ1-2, with 9 bases identical to TRBD1. Per germline, CDR1 KGHDR and CDR2 SFDVKD. This CDR3 is 15 amino acids long. With 4 bases clipped from V and 1 base from J, the junction kept 3 bases outside the gene matches. The CDR3 bases are TGTGCCACCAGTGAAGGGACAGGGAATAACTATGGCTACACCTTC. It codes for CATSEGTGNNYGYTF.

Of note for this clone: Sequence at one end of the junction differs from germline and may be a read error. The chain links TRBV6-5 to TRBJ1-5; D not resolved. Germline V gives CDR1 MNHEY, CDR2 SVGAGI. This CDR3 comprises 13 residues. For the CDR3, the DNA is TGTGCCAGCAGGGAGTTCAGCATTCAGCCCCAGCATTTT. It is translated as CASREFSIQPQHF.

The chain has TRBV5-4 and TRBJ1-1; a possible D gene is TRBD1 (5 bases). This CDR3 comprises 14 residues. Between the trimmed V and J ends, which lost 4 bases and 8 bases, there was a span of 18 bases. In germline, CDR1 is SGHNT, CDR2 YYREEE (reference sequence). CDR3 sequence (DNA): TGTGCCAGCAGCCCCCCGATACCAGGGTCCGAAGCTTTCTTT. This gives the protein CASSPPIPGSEAFF.

The chain uses TRBV2 and TRBJ1-4, with TRBD1 matching over 7 bases. The V segment lost 5 bases and the J segment 4 bases; nucleotides outside the gene matches: 7. This CDR3 comprises 15 residues. CDR1 and CDR2 from the germline V gene are SNHLY and FYNNEI. CDR3 coding DNA: TGTGCCAGCAGTCCCTTCAGGGGGATTAATGAAAAACTGTTTTTT. The encoded protein is CASSPFRGINEKLFF.

This chain uses TRBV15 with TRBJ2-2; 7 bases line up with TRBD1. CDR1 and CDR2 from the germline V gene are LNHNV and YYDKDF (reference sequence). CDR3 size: 13 residues. Trimming cost V 2 bases and J 7 bases; bases outside gene matches: 1. Here the CDR3 reads CATSRNRGGELFF. In DNA form, the CDR3 reads TGTGCCACCAGCAGAAACAGGGGCGGGGAGCTGTTTTTT.

This CDR3 reads CASSVLAGDNTGELFF. CDR3 coding DNA: TGCGCCAGCAGCGTACTAGCGGGGGACAACACCGGGGAGCTGTTTTTT. The rearrangement links TRBV5-1 to TRBJ2-2; 11 nucleotides line up with TRBD2. The CDR3 runs 16 residues. Germline V gives CDR1 SGHRS, CDR2 YFSETQ. After removal of 4 bases from V and 2 bases from J, the junction contained 4 bases not matched to a gene.

Note on this clone: This specimen includes other DNA sequences encoding the same CDR3. The rearrangement links TRBV18 to TRBJ1-6; possibly TRBD1 for D (6 bases). This CDR3 spans 14 amino acids. Germline CDR1 and CDR2: KGHSH and LQKENI. V was shortened by 6 bases and J by 10 bases, with 16 bases between the two germline ends. CDR3 nucleotide sequence: TGTGCCAGCTCGCAAGGGGGTCGGGGGTCACCCCTCCACTTT. This codes for CASSQGGRGSPLHF. Supplemented by reference TRBV18 and TRBJ1-6, the full variable domain reads NAGVMQNPRHLVRRRGQEARLRCSPMKGHSHVYWYRQLPEEGLKFMVYLQKENIIDESGMPKERFSAEFPKEGPSILRIQQVVRGDSAAYFCASSQGGRGSPLHFGNGTRLTVT.

V gene TRBV9 combines with J gene TRBJ1-5; D uncertain. Germline V gives CDR1 SGDLS, CDR2 YYNGEE. Trimming stripped 0 bases from V and 3 bases from J, with 7 bases between. The CDR3 runs 14 residues. The CDR3 sequence: CASSVEPTNQPQHF. Written as DNA, the CDR3 is TGTGCCAGCAGCGTAGAACCCACCAATCAGCCCCAGCATTTT.

This chain joins TRBV7-8 and TRBJ2-1, with TRBD2 matching 14 bases. V lost 5 bases and J lost 8; bases outside the gene matches: 11. The germline gives CDR1 SGHVS, CDR2 FQNEAQ. This CDR3 is 17 amino acids long. DNA of the CDR3: TGTGCCAGCAGCCGGCGACTAGCGGGGGGGAAGATGGATGAGCAGTTCTTC. Its translation is CASSRRLAGGKMDEQFF.

V and J are TRBV11-2 and TRBJ2-7; D not certain. The ends were cut back, 1 base at V and 2 bases at J, with 6 bases in the middle. Looked up from germline, CDR1 is SGHAT and CDR2 is FQNNGV. CDR3 length: 13 residues. DNA of the CDR3: TGTGCCAGCAGCTTAGGCAGAACCTACGAGCAGTACTTC. This encodes CASSLGRTYEQYF.

This clone has just a few counts. V is TRBV9 and J is TRBJ2-2; D remains unclear. Germline V gives CDR1 SGDLS, CDR2 YYNGEE. The CDR3 runs to 13 residues. V was clipped by 2 bases and J by 7 bases, with 9 bases between them. CDR3: CASSVGWGGELFF. For the CDR3, the DNA is TGTGCCAGCAGCGTGGGGTGGGGCGGGGAGCTGTTTTTT.

This chain joins TRBV3-1 (or the pseudogene TRBV3-2) and TRBJ1-5, with 7 positions matching TRBD1. Germline CDR1 and CDR2: LGHDT and YNNKEL (reference sequence). This CDR3 has 15 amino acids. V gave up 1 base and J gave up 1 base; unmatched junction bases: 1. CDR3 sequence: CASSQGDRSNQPQHF. The CDR3 bases are TGTGCCAGCAGCCAAGGGGACAGAAGCAATCAGCCCCAGCATTTT.

The chain couples TRBV7-2 to TRBJ2-7; tentative D call: TRBD2 (5 bases). The CDR3 contains 14 residues. The V gene lost 7 bases and the J gene lost 0 bases, with 13 bases spanning the gap. Germline-derived CDR1 and CDR2 are SGHTA and FQGNSA. The CDR3 reads CASKEATFSYEQYF. In DNA, the CDR3 is TGTGCCAGCAAGGAGGCAACCTTCTCCTACGAGCAGTACTTC.

The chain couples TRBV5-8 to TRBJ1-1; D unclear. Trimming took off 0 bases at V and 6 bases at J, with 3 bases between the two ends. Germline V gene lookup returns CDR1 SGHTS and CDR2 YDEGEE. This CDR3 is 11 amino acids long. The CDR3 sequence: CASSLVSEAFF. The CDR3 nucleotides are TGTGCCAGCAGCTTGGTTTCTGAAGCTTTCTTT.

V is TRBV12-3 or TRBV12-4 and J is TRBJ2-1, with D maybe TRBD2 (5 bases). This CDR3 comprises 12 residues. V lost 5 bases, J lost 6 bases, and 8 bases lay in between. The CDR3 loop is CASSQDSNEQFF. Written as DNA, the CDR3 is TGTGCCAGCAGTCAGGACTCCAATGAGCAGTTCTTC.

This rearrangement joins TRBV30 to TRBJ1-1; no firm D call. V was trimmed by 3 bases and J by 2 bases, leaving 7 bases between them. The CDR3 covers 12 residues. Germline CDR1 and CDR2: GTSNPN and SVGIG (reference sequence). Here the CDR3 reads CAWSRKNTEAFF. In DNA, the CDR3 is TGTGCCTGGAGCAGGAAAAACACTGAAGCTTTCTTT. Variable domain in full (rest from reference TRBV30 and TRBJ1-1): SQTIHQWPATLVQPVGSPLSLECTVEGTSNPNLYWYRQAAGRGLQLLFYSVGIGQISSEVPQNLSASRPQDRQFILSSKKLLLSDSGFYLCAWSRKNTEAFFGQGTRLTVV.

This clone was seen a single time. The chain carries TRBV18 and TRBJ2-7; 10 nucleotides align to TRBD1. V was clipped by 4 bases and J by 7 bases; unmatched bases: 4. This CDR3 contains 13 residues. In germline, CDR1 is KGHSH, CDR2 LQKENI. In DNA form, the CDR3 reads TGTGCCAGCTCACGGGACAGGGGAGGGGAGCAGTACTTC. Amino acid sequence: CASSRDRGGEQYF.

This clone was picked up one time. The V and J genes are TRBV5-1 and TRBJ2-7; TRBD1 might be the D (5 bases). The CDR3 consists of 14 residues. Between the trimmed V and J ends, which lost 4 bases and 1 base, there was a span of 12 bases. Germline V gene sequence: CDR1 SGHRS, CDR2 YFSETQ. The CDR3 sequence is CASSPQGSSYEQYF. CDR3 in DNA: TGCGCCAGCAGCCCGCAGGGTAGTTCCTACGAGCAGTACTTC. Filled out from reference TRBV5-1 and TRBJ2-7, the complete variable domain reads KAGVTQTPRYLIKTRGQQVTLSCSPISGHRSVSWYQQTPGQGLQFLFEYFSETQRNKGNFPGRFSGRQFSNSRSEMNVSTLELGDSALYLCASSPQGSSYEQYFGPGTRLTVT.

The gene calls are TRBV12-3 or TRBV12-4 and TRBJ2-5, with a possible D match to TRBD2 (6 bases). V was trimmed by 9 bases and J by 5 bases, leaving 10 bases between them. The CDR3 runs to 11 residues. CDR3 region: CASTRGETQYF. The CDR3 DNA sequence: TGTGCCAGTACCCGGGGGGAGACCCAGTACTTC.

The V gene is TRBV6-6, the J gene TRBJ1-1, with D unclear. The CDR3 sequence is 11 residues long. Per germline, CDR1 MNHNY and CDR2 SVGAGI (reference sequence). V was clipped by 4 bases and J by 1 base, with 1 base between them. DNA of the CDR3: TGTGCCAGCAGTTCGAACACTGAAGCTTTCTTT. It translates to CASSSNTEAFF.